One and the same sample provided the 10 T cell receptor beta chains below, sequenced in a study of T cell responses to AZD1222 COVID-19 vaccine. Sequenced by immunoSEQ multiplex PCR; TCRdb stores in-frame clones only, minus some. The sample has about 130,000 clones, approximately 84% seen once. Sequenced material: peripheral blood, taken on day 0 of AZD1222 vaccination. The origin of the receptors is an adult in good health.

The J gene is TRBJ2-5, the V gene TRBV7-2; D uncertain. Trimming pared 3 bases from V and 4 bases from J, leaving 3 bases between. Germline V gene lookup returns CDR1 SGHTA and CDR2 FQGNSA. This CDR3 is built from 11 residues. The DNA of the CDR3 is TGTGCCAGCAGCTTGGCAGAGACCCAGTACTTC. Amino acids: CASSLAETQYF.

CDR3 region: CASTGIHSNNSPLHF. CDR3 DNA: TGTGCCAGCACGGGTATCCACAGCAATAATTCACCCCTCCACTTT. This sequence joins TRBV2 and TRBJ1-6; D unclear. Trimming removed 7 bases from V and 5 bases from J, with 15 bases in between. CDR3 length: 15 amino acids. The germline gives CDR1 SNHLY, CDR2 FYNNEI. Combining the CDR3 with reference TRBV2 and TRBJ1-6 gives the whole variable domain EPEVTQTPSHQVTQMGQEVILRCVPISNHLYFYWYRQILGQKVEFLVSFYNNEISEKSEIFDDQFSVERPDGSNFTLKIRSTKLEDSAMYFCASTGIHSNNSPLHFGNGTRLTVT.

The chain joins TRBV9 to TRBJ1-3, with no clear D. This CDR3 is 16 amino acids long. Germline V lookup: CDR1 SGDLS, CDR2 YYNGEE. Trimming pared 3 bases from V and 4 bases from J, leaving 17 bases between. Here the CDR3 reads CASSGRGSRSGNTIYF. Written as DNA, the CDR3 is TGTGCCAGCAGCGGTCGCGGCTCCAGGTCCGGAAACACCATATATTTT.

The genes are TRBV10-3 and TRBJ2-3; 7 nucleotides align to TRBD2. This CDR3 region has 14 residues. The V gene's germline CDR1 is ENHRY and CDR2 SYGVKD. Trimming cost V 8 bases and J 4 bases; bases outside gene matches: 9. CDR3 DNA: TGTGCCATCCGCGGAGCGGGGCGGGCAGATACGCAGTATTTT. It codes for CAIRGAGRADTQYF.

The chain joins TRBV5-8 to TRBJ2-3; TRBD2 matches 9 bases. CDR1 SGHTS and CDR2 YDEGEE come from the germline V gene. CDR3 length: 16 amino acids. Trimming at V came to 4 bases and at J to 2 bases, leaving 8 bases not matched to a gene. In nucleotides, the CDR3 is TGTGCCAGCAGCCCGCGGACTAGCGTCTTCACAGATACGCAGTATTTT. Translation gives CASSPRTSVFTDTQYF. Together with reference TRBV5-8 and TRBJ2-3, the CDR3 gives the full variable domain: EAGVTQSPTHLIKTRGQQATLRCSPISGHTSVYWYQQALGLGLQFLLWYDEGEERNRGNFPPRFSGRQFPNYSSELNVNALELEDSALYLCASSPRTSVFTDTQYFGPGTRLTVL.

The CDR3 reads CASSPLMGQQNEQFF. The CDR3 DNA sequence: TGTGCCAGCAGCCCTCTTATGGGACAGCAAAATGAGCAGTTCTTC. V usage is TRBV14 and J usage is TRBJ2-1; 7 bases fit TRBD1. Germline V lookup: CDR1 SGHDN, CDR2 FVKESK. The CDR3 contains 15 residues. Trimming at V came to 4 bases and at J to 7 bases, leaving 10 bases not matched to a gene.

The chain is built from TRBV7-9 and TRBJ1-2; D call uncertain. The CDR3 runs to 15 residues. CDR1 and CDR2 (germline): SEHNR, FQNEAQ (reference sequence). V lost 2 bases and J lost 2, with 12 bases in between. CDR3: CASSLPEAPNYGYTF. The CDR3 bases are TGTGCCAGCAGCTTACCGGAGGCCCCCAACTATGGCTACACCTTC.

This clone was detected only once. The rearrangement joins TRBV7-9 to TRBJ1-1, with TRBD1 matching over 10 bases. This CDR3 is built from 13 residues. The V gene's germline CDR1 is SEHNR and CDR2 FQNEAQ (reference sequence). V dropped 4 bases and J dropped 7; count of bases not matched to a gene: 3. CDR3 DNA: TGTGCCAGCAGCTATGGACAGGGGGATGAAGCTTTCTTT. It codes for CASSYGQGDEAFF.

This rearrangement joins TRBV7-2 to TRBJ2-7, with D possibly TRBD2 on 6 matching bases. In germline, CDR1 is SGHTA, CDR2 FQGNSA. V lost 5 bases and J lost 6, with 17 bases in between. The CDR3 is made up of 14 amino acids. The CDR3 region has the DNA TGTGCCAGCAGCCGGGCTGGGACTCTGGGCGAGCAGTACTTC. Its protein product is CASSRAGTLGEQYF.

The chain uses TRBV6-4 and TRBJ2-2; D may match TRBD1 or TRBD2 (5 bases each). This CDR3 is 16 amino acids long. Per the germline V gene, CDR1 is MRHNA and CDR2 is SNTAGT. Deletions cut 8 bases from V and 4 bases from J, with 20 bases between. CDR3 coding DNA: TGTGCCAGCCCGCCGGGGCTACGGACGCTCACCGGGGAGCTGTTTTTT. Protein: CASPPGLRTLTGELFF.